The 3 T cell receptor beta chains in this list originate from one sample, sequenced in a study of cytomegalovirus exposure and HLA in healthy donors. The PCR employed 60 Vbeta primers together with 13 Jbeta primers. Measured with immunoSEQ multiplex PCR; TCRdb has only the in-frame clones, and not every one. Of 150,000 to 250,000 clones listed, roughly 79% are singletons. The sequenced sample consisted of PBMCs. The source of these receptors is a man in his thirties or forties in good health and CMV-seronegative.

This chain links TRBV2 with TRBJ1-1; 7 nucleotides line up with TRBD1. The CDR3 length is 14 residues. Trimming removed 6 bases from V and 7 bases from J; junction bases left unmatched: 11. Germline lookup yields CDR1 SNHLY and CDR2 FYNNEI. The CDR3 loop reads CASRTPRGRDEAFF. The CDR3 DNA sequence: TGTGCCAGCAGGACTCCAAGGGGGCGAGATGAAGCTTTCTTT.

The chain links TRBV23-1 to TRBJ2-3; D perhaps matches TRBD1 (5 bases). TRBV23-1 is an ORF, with its function uncertain. The CDR3 length is 15 residues. Trimming took off 2 bases at V and 0 bases at J, with 9 bases between the two ends. The CDR3 DNA reads TGCGCCAGCAGTCAACCGACAGATAGCACAGATACGCAGTATTTT. Amino acid sequence: CASSQPTDSTDTQYF.

The V and J genes are TRBV28 and TRBJ2-5; D perhaps matches TRBD1 (7 bases). There are 23 residues in the CDR3. The germline gives CDR1 MDHEN, CDR2 SYDVKM. Trimming shortened V by 7 bases and J by 2 bases, and 41 bases separated the two germline ends. DNA for the CDR3: TGTGCCAGCACCAGGGGGACAGTGGAGGGAGCTTACTTGGGGGGAGCGGATCAAGAGACCCAGTACTTC. It is translated as CASTRGTVEGAYLGGADQETQYF. The entire variable domain, with the rest obtained from reference TRBV28 and TRBJ2-5, is as follows: DVKVTQSSRYLVKRTGEKVFLECVQDMDHENMFWYRQDPGLGLRLIYFSYDVKMKEKGDIPEGYSVSREKKERFSLILESASTNQTSMYLCASTRGTVEGAYLGGADQETQYFGPGTRLLVL.